This TCR beta chain stems from a study of blood T cell repertoires in COVID-19. Whole-study context: Nucleic acid was either cDNA or gDNA, and it came from T cells, B-cell-depleted T cells, or PBMCs.

Study processing details: Reference gene primer amplification gave nucleated cell count estimates. Profiled with immunoSEQ multiplex PCR; TCRdb holds only in-frame clones, not every one. V and J calls and clone size are as listed in that table; D and trimming were resolved from the DNA. The sample has 280,000 or so clones, 70% to 90% seen once; the top ten hold under 15%. The CDR3 consists of 14 residues. The V gene lost 0 bases and the J gene lost 4 bases, with 6 bases spanning the gap. Germline CDR1 and CDR2: MNHEY and SMNVEV (reference sequence). The chain employs TRBV27 and TRBJ2-2; D unclear. This receptor was taken from a woman in her fifties or sixties with acute or convalescent COVID-19. Input material: peripheral blood. In DNA, the CDR3 is TGTGCCAGCAGTTTATCGATAGTCACCGGGGAGCTGTTTTTT. Translation: CASSLSIVTGELFF.